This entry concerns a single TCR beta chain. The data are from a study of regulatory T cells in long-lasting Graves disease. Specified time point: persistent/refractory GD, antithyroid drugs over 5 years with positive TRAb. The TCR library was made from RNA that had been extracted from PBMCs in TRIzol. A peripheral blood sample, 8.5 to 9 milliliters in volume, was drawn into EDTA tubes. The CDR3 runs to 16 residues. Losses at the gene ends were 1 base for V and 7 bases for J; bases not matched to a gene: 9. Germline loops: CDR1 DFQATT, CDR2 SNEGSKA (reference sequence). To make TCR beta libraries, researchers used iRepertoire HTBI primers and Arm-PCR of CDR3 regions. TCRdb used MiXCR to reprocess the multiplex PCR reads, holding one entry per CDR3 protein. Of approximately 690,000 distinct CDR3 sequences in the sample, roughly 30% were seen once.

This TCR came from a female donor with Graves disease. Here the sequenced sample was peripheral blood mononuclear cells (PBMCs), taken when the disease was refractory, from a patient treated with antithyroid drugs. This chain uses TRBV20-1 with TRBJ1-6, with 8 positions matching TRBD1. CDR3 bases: TGCAGTGCTAGAGCCCAGCGGACAGGGTCGAATTCACCCCTCCACTTT. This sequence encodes CSARAQRTGSNSPLHF.